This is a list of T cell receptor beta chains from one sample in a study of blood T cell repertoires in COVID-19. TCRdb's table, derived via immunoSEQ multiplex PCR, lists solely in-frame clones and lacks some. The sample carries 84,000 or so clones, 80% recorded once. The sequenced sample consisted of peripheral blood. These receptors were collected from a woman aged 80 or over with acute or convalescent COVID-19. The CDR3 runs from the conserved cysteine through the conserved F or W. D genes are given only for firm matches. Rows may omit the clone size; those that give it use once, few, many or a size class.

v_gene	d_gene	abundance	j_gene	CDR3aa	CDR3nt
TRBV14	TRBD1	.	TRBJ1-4	CASSQERQGAAEKLFF	TGTGCCAGCAGCCAAGAAAGACAGGGGGCAGCTGAAAAACTGTTTTTT
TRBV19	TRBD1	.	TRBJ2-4	CAAGQVKNIQYF	TGTGCCGCGGGACAGGTCAAAAACATTCAGTACTTC
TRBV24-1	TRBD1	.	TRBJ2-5	CATSDPRGPGETQYF	TGTGCCACCAGTGATCCTAGGGGGCCTGGGGAGACCCAGTACTTC
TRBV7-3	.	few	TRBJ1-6	CASSLIENSPLHF	TGTGCCAGCAGCCTGATCGAGAATTCACCCCTCCACTTT
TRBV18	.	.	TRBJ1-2	CASSPVSGQLYGYTF	TGTGCCAGCTCACCAGTATCTGGACAGCTCTATGGCTACACCTTC
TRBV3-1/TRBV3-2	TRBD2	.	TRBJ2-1	CASKGDATSGGYYNEQFF	TGTGCCAGCAAAGGGGACGCAACTAGCGGGGGATACTACAATGAGCAGTTCTTC
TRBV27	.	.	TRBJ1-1	CASSLLPTHETEAFF	TGTGCCAGCAGTTTACTACCAACCCATGAGACTGAAGCTTTCTTT
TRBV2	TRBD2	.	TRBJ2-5	CASSVNGGDETQYF	TGTGCCAGCAGTGTCAACGGGGGGGACGAGACCCAGTACTTC
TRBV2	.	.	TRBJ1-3	CASSEIKGVMSGNTIYF	TGTGCCAGCAGTGAGATTAAGGGAGTGATGTCGGGAAACACCATATATTTT
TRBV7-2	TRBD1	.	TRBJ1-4	CASSLAPGGGEKLFF	TGTGCCAGCAGCTTAGCTCCAGGGGGTGGTGAAAAACTGTTTTTT
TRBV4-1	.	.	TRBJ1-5	CASSQERDQPQHF	TGCGCCAGCAGCCAAGAACGGGATCAGCCCCAGCATTTT
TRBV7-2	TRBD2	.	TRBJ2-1	CASSLETSGANEQFF	TGTGCCAGCAGCTTAGAAACTAGCGGGGCCAATGAGCAGTTCTTC
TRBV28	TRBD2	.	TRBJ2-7	CASRLIAGGPHEQYF	TGTGCCAGCAGGCTAATAGCGGGAGGGCCTCACGAGCAGTACTTC
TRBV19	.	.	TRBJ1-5	CASSIVGGYTNQPQHF	TGTGCCAGTAGTATAGTTGGGGGCTACACGAATCAGCCCCAGCATTTT
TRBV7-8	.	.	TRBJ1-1	CASSLGPGQSVGEAFF	TGTGCCAGCAGCTTAGGGCCGGGACAATCAGTCGGTGAAGCTTTCTTT
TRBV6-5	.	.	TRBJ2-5	CASSPGQVGETQYF	TGTGCCAGCAGTCCGGGACAAGTGGGGGAGACCCAGTACTTC
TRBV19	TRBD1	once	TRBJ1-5	CASSMGQGNQPQHF	TGTGCCAGTAGTATGGGACAGGGAAATCAGCCCCAGCATTTT
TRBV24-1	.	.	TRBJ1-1	CATSDGGTEAFF	TGTGCCACCAGTGATGGCGGCACTGAAGCTTTCTTT
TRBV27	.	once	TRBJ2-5	CASSRTGVLETQYF	TGTGCCAGCAGCCGCACGGGGGTTTTGGAGACCCAGTACTTC
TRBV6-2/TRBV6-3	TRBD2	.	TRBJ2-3	CASSYSTSGTDTQYF	TGTGCCAGCAGTTACTCGACTAGCGGCACAGATACGCAGTATTTT
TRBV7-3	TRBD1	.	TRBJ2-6	CASGQGTSGANVLTF	TGTGCCTCAGGACAGGGAACTTCCGGGGCCAACGTCCTGACTTTC
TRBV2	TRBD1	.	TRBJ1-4	CASSRDRGSGEKLFF	TGTGCCAGCTCGCGCGACAGGGGTTCCGGTGAAAAACTGTTTTTT
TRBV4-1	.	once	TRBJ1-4	CASSQSVDRWGLATNEKLFF	TGCGCCAGCAGCCAGTCCGTAGACAGGTGGGGCCTTGCAACTAATGAAAAACTGTTTTTT
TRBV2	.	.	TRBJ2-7	CASSAGTANYEQYF	TGTGCCAGCAGTGCCGGGACTGCAAACTACGAGCAGTACTTC
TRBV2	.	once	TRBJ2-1	CASSAQRDKNEQFF	TGTGCCAGCAGTGCCCAGCGGGACAAGAATGAGCAGTTCTTC
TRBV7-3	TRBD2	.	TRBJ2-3	CASSLLGTSVADTQYF	TGTGCCAGCAGCTTACTCGGAACTAGCGTAGCAGATACGCAGTATTTT
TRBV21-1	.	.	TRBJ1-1	CASNNRMGRGNTEAFF	TGTGCCAGCAATAACAGAATGGGCAGGGGGAACACTGAAGCTTTCTTT
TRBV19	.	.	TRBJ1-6	CASKPGEGGRLNSPLHF	TGTGCCAGTAAACCAGGTGAGGGCGGACGGTTGAATTCACCCCTCCACTTT
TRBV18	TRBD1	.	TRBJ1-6	CASSPARQGSSYNSPLHF	TGTGCCAGCTCACCGGCCCGACAGGGGAGTTCCTATAATTCACCCCTCCACTTT
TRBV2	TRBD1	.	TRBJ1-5	CASSEMGQGATPQHF	TGTGCCAGCAGTGAAATGGGGCAGGGGGCGACGCCCCAGCATTTT
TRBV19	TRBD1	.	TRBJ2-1	CASRYRGQGTYNEQFF	TGTGCCAGTAGATATCGCGGACAGGGAACCTACAATGAGCAGTTCTTC